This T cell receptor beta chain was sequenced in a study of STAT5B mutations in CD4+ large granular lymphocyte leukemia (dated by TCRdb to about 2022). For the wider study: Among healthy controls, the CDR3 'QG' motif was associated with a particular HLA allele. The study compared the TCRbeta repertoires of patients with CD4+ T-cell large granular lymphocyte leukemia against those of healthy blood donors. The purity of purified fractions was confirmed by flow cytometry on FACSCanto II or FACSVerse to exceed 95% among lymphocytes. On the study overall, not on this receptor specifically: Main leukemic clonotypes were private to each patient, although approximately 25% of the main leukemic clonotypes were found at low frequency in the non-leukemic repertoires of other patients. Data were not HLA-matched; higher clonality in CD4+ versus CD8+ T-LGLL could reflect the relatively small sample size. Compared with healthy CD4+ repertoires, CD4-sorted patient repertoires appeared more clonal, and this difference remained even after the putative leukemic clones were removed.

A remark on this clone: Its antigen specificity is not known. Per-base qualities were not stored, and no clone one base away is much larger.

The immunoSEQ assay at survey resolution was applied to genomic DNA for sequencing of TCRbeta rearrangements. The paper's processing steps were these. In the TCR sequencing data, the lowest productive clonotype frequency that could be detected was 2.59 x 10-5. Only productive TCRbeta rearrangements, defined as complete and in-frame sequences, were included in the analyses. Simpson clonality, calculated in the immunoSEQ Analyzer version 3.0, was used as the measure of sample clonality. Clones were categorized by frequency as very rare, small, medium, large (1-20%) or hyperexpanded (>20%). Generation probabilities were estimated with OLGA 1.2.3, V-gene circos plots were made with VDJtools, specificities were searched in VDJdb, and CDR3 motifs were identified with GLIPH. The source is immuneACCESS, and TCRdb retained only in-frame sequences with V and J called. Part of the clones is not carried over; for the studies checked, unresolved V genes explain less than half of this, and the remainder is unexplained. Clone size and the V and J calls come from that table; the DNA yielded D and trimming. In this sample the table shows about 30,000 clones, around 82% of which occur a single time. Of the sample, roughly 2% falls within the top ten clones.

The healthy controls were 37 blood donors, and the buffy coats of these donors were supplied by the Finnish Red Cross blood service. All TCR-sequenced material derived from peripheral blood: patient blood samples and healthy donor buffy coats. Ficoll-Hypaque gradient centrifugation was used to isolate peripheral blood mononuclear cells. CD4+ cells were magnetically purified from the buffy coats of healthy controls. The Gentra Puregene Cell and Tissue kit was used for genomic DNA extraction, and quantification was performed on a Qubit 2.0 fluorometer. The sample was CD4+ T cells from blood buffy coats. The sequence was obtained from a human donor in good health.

CDR3 protein: CASSQERYRTYNEQFF. The DNA sequence is TGCGCCAGCAGCCAGGAAAGGTACAGGACCTACAATGAGCAGTTCTTC. Recombination linked TRBV4-3 to TRBJ2-1; TRBD1 is a possible D gene, resting on 5 matching bases. V is shortened by 3 bases, J by 2 bases, and the region joining them spans 14 bases. In the germline V gene, CDR1 corresponds to LGHNA and CDR2 to YSLEER. Reading from cysteine to phenylalanine, the CDR3 counts 16 amino acids. Only CDR3 DNA remains: 48 bases, in frame from the first base.